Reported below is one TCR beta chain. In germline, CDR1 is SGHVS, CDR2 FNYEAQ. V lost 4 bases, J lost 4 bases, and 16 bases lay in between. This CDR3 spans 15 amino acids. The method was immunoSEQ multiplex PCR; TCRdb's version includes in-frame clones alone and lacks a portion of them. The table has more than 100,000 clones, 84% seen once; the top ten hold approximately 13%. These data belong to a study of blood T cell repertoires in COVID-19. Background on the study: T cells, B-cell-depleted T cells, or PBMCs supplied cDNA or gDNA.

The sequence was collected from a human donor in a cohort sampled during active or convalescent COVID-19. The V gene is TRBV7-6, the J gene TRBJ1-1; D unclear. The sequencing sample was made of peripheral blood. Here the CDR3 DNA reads TGTGCCAGCAGCTCCTCGGTTCGAGGGAGCACTGAAGCTTTCTTT. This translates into CASSSSVRGSTEAFF.